The 19 T cell receptor beta chains listed next were all sequenced from one sample in a study of T-cell reconstitution after alpha-beta-depleted transplantation in children (dated by TCRdb to the mid-2010s). The library was prepared using PCR. The instrument given in TCRdb is Illumina HiSeq 2500. To normalize quantification of the TCRbeta repertoire, the TCR libraries were built with molecular barcoding that relied on unique molecular identifiers. The public reads were quality trimmed at Q25 with fastp and then assembled into clones with MiXCR by TCRdb, keeping productive beta chains. Entries that share a CDR3 protein sequence are merged under the most common genes and DNA. This sample has about 110,000 distinct CDR3 sequences in its table, and about 9.4% of those were observed once. The top ten clonotypes cover less than 10% of the sample. The source material was PBMCs from the stem cell graft donor, sampled from the stem cell graft. The receptors were gathered from a human donor who donated a stem cell graft to a child with acute lymphoblastic leukemia.

This clonotype was seen ten or more times. The chain is built from TRBV5-1 and TRBJ2-7; perhaps TRBD1 as D (6 bases). Between the trimmed V and J ends, which lost 4 bases and 3 bases, there was a span of 17 bases. The CDR3 is 15 amino acids. The germline gives CDR1 SGHRS, CDR2 YFSETQ. DNA for the CDR3: TGCGCCAGCAGCACCTTTACAGGGCTACTCTACGAGCAGTACTTC. It specifies CASSTFTGLLYEQYF.

This clonotype was observed many times. J is TRBJ2-4 and V is TRBV5-1, with TRBD1 matching over 8 bases. The V segment lost 4 bases and the J segment 2 bases; nucleotides outside the gene matches: 8. Germline V lookup: CDR1 SGHRS, CDR2 YFSETQ. The CDR3 loop spans 16 amino acids. In DNA form, the CDR3 reads TGCGCCAGCAGCCGTGGACAGGGTTGGACCAAAAACATTCAGTACTTC. Protein: CASSRGQGWTKNIQYF.

Ten or more counts support this clonotype. V is TRBV20-1 and J is TRBJ2-3, with 9 bases identical to TRBD2. This CDR3 region has 17 residues. Germline V gene sequence: CDR1 DFQATT, CDR2 SNEGSKA (reference sequence). The V segment lost 0 bases and the J segment 4 bases; nucleotides outside the gene matches: 11. The CDR3 spells CSARDSPSGNGADTQYF. CDR3 sequence (DNA): TGCAGTGCTAGAGATTCTCCTAGCGGGAACGGGGCAGATACGCAGTATTTT.

Points on this clonotype: The junction differs from germline at one of its ends, possibly a read error. Written as DNA, the CDR3 is TGTGCCAGCACTCCGCGGTTGGACACAGATACGCAGTATTTC. This gives the protein CASTPRLDTDTQYF. The rearrangement uses TRBV6-1 and TRBJ2-3; perhaps TRBD1 as D (5 bases). The CDR3 covers 14 residues. Germline V gene sequence: CDR1 MNHNS, CDR2 SASEGT.

This clonotype was detected many times. This rearrangement joins TRBV2 to TRBJ1-6, with D hard to call. The CDR3 loop spans 20 amino acids. V was trimmed by 4 bases and J by 0 bases, leaving 22 bases between them. Germline assignment: CDR1 SNHLY and CDR2 FYNNEI. The CDR3 DNA is TGTGCCAGCAGTGGAGGGCACTTGGACGGACTGAGCTCCTATAATTCACCCCTCCACTTT. It translates to CASSGGHLDGLSSYNSPLHF.

As regards this clonotype: A much larger clone lies a single base off, so this may be a read error. The V call is TRBV20-1, the J call TRBJ2-7, with no clear D. The germline gives CDR1 DFQATT, CDR2 SNEGSKA (reference sequence). The CDR3 totals 12 residues. CDR3 amino acids: CTAREDGREQYF. As DNA, the CDR3 is TGCACTGCTAGAGAGGACGGACGCGAGCAGTACTTC.

This clonotype showed up many times. This chain uses TRBV20-1 with TRBJ2-7, with D tentatively TRBD1 (5 bases). Germline V gene sequence: CDR1 DFQATT, CDR2 SNEGSKA (reference sequence). Trimming left V 0 bases short and J 5 bases short, with 20 bases between. The CDR3 loop spans 16 amino acids. For the CDR3, the DNA is TGCAGTGCTAGAGATTTTGGGCAGGGTACATTCCACGAGCAGTACTTC. Protein: CSARDFGQGTFHEQYF.

The sample holds a few counts of this clonotype. The gene calls are TRBV6-1 and TRBJ2-1, with D maybe TRBD2 (6 bases). Trimming removed 10 bases from V and 3 bases from J, with 16 bases in between. The CDR3 runs to 14 residues. Germline lookup yields CDR1 MNHNS and CDR2 SASEGT. The CDR3 reads CAIVPAGFYNEQFF. CDR3 nucleotide sequence: TGTGCCATCGTCCCGGCGGGGTTCTACAATGAGCAGTTCTTC.

This clonotype was seen repeatedly, ten times or more. The rearrangement uses TRBV5-5 and TRBJ2-7, with D unresolved. Germline V gene lookup returns CDR1 SGHKS and CDR2 YYEKEE (reference sequence). This CDR3 is built from 15 residues. V dropped 4 bases and J dropped 0 bases, with 14 bases sitting between them. CDR3 amino acids: CASSDESVLSYEQYF. The CDR3 nucleotides are TGTGCCAGCAGCGACGAGAGTGTCCTCTCCTACGAGCAGTACTTC.

This clonotype has a count of ten or more. The chain couples TRBV20-1 to TRBJ2-7; D remains unclear. This CDR3 is built from 13 residues. Germline CDR1 and CDR2: DFQATT and SNEGSKA (reference sequence). Trimming cost V 7 bases and J 0 bases, with 13 bases left between them. The CDR3 loop is CSGASRSSYEQYF. CDR3 nucleotide sequence: TGCAGTGGGGCGAGTCGGAGCTCCTACGAGCAGTACTTC.

The table lists this clonotype with many counts. The gene calls are TRBV29-1 and TRBJ1-2; TRBD1 is a possible D gene (6 bases). The V end lost 6 bases, the J end lost 3 bases, and 23 bases lay between the germline ends. The CDR3 runs 16 residues. Looked up from germline, CDR1 is SQVTM and CDR2 is ANQGSEA. The CDR3 nucleotides read TGCAGCGTCGGGAATCCGGGTGGGGGCGCTTACTATGGCTACACCTTC. Protein sequence: CSVGNPGGGAYYGYTF.

V usage is TRBV5-1 and J usage is TRBJ1-6, with 7 bases matching TRBD1. The CDR3 is 17 amino acids. J lost 0 bases, V lost 5 bases, and 8 bases had no gene match. Germline CDR1 and CDR2: SGHRS and YFSETQ. This CDR3 reads CASSTGTEFSYNSPLHF. CDR3 sequence (DNA): TGCGCCAGCAGTACCGGGACAGAGTTCTCCTATAATTCACCCCTCCACTTT.

At least ten counts were recorded for this clonotype. The chain joins TRBV30 to TRBJ2-1; the match to TRBD1 covers 8 bases. Trimming cost V 5 bases and J 12 bases; bases outside gene matches: 9. The germline CDR1 and CDR2 sequences are GTSNPN and SVGIG (reference sequence). The CDR3 contains 12 residues. DNA for the CDR3: TGTGCCTGGTTGTACAGGGGGAGTGGGCAGTTCTTC. It specifies CAWLYRGSGQFF.

In this sample, this clonotype turned up many times. The chain combines TRBV5-1 with TRBJ2-7; 12 bases are a match to TRBD2. Germline CDR1 and CDR2: SGHRS and YFSETQ. V gave up 0 bases and J gave up 3 bases; unmatched junction bases: 10. The CDR3 totals 18 residues. The CDR3 nucleotides are TGCGCCAGCAGCTTGGAAGTTCCGGGACTAGCGGGCCACTACGAGCAGTACTTC. As protein: CASSLEVPGLAGHYEQYF.

This clonotype has ten or more counts. J is TRBJ2-7 and V is TRBV20-1; 10 bases are a match to TRBD2. CDR3 size: 15 residues. The V gene end was trimmed by 0 bases and the J gene end by 2 bases; junction bases not matched to a gene: 4. Per the germline V gene, CDR1 is DFQATT and CDR2 is SNEGSKA (reference sequence). CDR3 region: CSARDSGGPTYEQYF. CDR3 coding DNA: TGCAGTGCTAGAGATAGCGGGGGGCCCACCTACGAGCAGTACTTC.

This clonotype was detected many times. This chain connects TRBV20-1 to TRBJ2-4; no firm D call. V shed 2 bases and J shed 5 bases, with 7 bases lying between them. This CDR3 comprises 12 residues. Germline-derived CDR1 and CDR2 are DFQATT and SNEGSKA (reference sequence). Here the CDR3 reads CSARPDQNIQYF. The CDR3 DNA is TGCAGTGCTAGACCGGACCAAAACATTCAGTACTTC.

The rearrangement links TRBV19 to TRBJ2-7, with TRBD1 matching over 7 bases. V was clipped by 5 bases and J by 0 bases; unmatched bases: 7. The CDR3 contains 15 residues. The germline V gene has CDR1 LNHDA and CDR2 SQIVND (reference sequence). CDR3 nucleotide sequence: TGTGCCAGTAGTCCCCGGGACAGCGCCTCCTACGAGCAGTACTTC. Its protein product is CASSPRDSASYEQYF.

Many counts were recorded for this clonotype. The chain links TRBV7-2 to TRBJ2-3; TRBD1 matches at 9 bases. Per germline, CDR1 SGHTA and CDR2 FQGNSA. The CDR3 totals 16 residues. V lost 1 base to trimming and J lost 6 bases; unmatched junction nucleotides: 8. The DNA of the CDR3 is TGTGCCAGCAGCTTAGGGGGGACAGGGAGTACTGATACGCAGTATTTT. It translates to CASSLGGTGSTDTQYF.

Many counts were recorded for this clonotype. The rearrangement links TRBV7-2 to TRBJ2-1, with D unresolved. Germline loops: CDR1 SGHTA, CDR2 FQGNSA. This CDR3 has 13 amino acids. Trimming stripped 6 bases from V and 4 bases from J, with 10 bases between. As DNA, the CDR3 is TGTGCCAGCAGTTCCTTGGGTTACAATGAGCAGTTCTTC. The encoded protein is CASSSLGYNEQFF.